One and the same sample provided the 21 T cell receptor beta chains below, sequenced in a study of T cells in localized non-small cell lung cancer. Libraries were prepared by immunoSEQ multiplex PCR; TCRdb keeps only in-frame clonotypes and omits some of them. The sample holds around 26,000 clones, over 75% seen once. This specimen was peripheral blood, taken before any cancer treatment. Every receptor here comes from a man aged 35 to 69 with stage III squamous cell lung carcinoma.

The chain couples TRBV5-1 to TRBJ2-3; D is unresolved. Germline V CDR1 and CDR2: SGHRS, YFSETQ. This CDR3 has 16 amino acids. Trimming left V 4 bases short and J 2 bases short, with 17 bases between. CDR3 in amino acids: CASSLHLRAPTDTQYF. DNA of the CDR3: TGCGCCAGCAGCCTCCACCTCCGGGCCCCCACAGATACGCAGTATTTT. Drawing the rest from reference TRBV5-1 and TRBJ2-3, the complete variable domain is KAGVTQTPRYLIKTRGQQVTLSCSPISGHRSVSWYQQTPGQGLQFLFEYFSETQRNKGNFPGRFSGRQFSNSRSEMNVSTLELGDSALYLCASSLHLRAPTDTQYFGPGTRLTVL.

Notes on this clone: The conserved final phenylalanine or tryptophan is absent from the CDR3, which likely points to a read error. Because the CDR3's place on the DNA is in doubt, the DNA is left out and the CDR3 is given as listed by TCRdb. CDR3 protein: CASRAWEGIYRD. The chain combines TRBV6-1 with TRBJ2-7; the DNA was not used to check the table's D call, TRBD2. The CDR3 extends over 12 residues, inclusive of both ends. The germline CDR1 and CDR2 sequences are MNHNS and SASEGT.

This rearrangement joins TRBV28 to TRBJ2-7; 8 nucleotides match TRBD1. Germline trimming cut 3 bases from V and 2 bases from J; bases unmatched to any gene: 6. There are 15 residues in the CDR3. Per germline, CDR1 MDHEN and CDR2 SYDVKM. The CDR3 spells CASSLTGEPPYEQYF. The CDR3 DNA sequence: TGTGCCAGCAGTTTGACAGGGGAGCCCCCCTACGAGCAGTACTTC.

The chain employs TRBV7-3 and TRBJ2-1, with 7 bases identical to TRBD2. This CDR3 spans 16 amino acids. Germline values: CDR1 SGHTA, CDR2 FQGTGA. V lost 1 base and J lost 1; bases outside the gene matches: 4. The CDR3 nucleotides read TGTGCCAGCAGCTTAAGCCCAGCGGGATCCTACAATGAGCAGTTCTTC. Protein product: CASSLSPAGSYNEQFF.

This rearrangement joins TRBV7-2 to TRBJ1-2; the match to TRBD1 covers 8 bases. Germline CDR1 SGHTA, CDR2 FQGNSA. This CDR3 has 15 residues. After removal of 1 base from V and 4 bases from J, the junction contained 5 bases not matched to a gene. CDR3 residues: CASSLGQGAVYGYTF. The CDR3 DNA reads TGTGCCAGCAGCTTAGGCCAGGGGGCGGTCTATGGCTACACCTTC. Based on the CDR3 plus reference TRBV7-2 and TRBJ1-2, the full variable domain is GAGVSQSPSNKVTEKGKDVELRCDPISGHTALYWYRQSLGQGLEFLIYFQGNSAPDKSGLPSDRFSAERTGGSVSTLTIQRTQQEDSAVYLCASSLGQGAVYGYTFGSGTRLTVV.

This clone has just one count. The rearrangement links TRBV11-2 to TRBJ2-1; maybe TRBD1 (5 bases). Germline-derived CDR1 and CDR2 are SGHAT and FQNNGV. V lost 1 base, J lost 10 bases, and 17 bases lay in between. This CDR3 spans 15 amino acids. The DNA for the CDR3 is TGTGCCAGCAGCTTAGTCCTTGCCGGACAACCAGAGCAGTTCTTC. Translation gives CASSLVLAGQPEQFF.

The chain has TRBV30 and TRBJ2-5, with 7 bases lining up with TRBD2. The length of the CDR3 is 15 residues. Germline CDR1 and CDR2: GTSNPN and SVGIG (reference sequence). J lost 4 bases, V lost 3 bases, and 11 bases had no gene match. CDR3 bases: TGTGCCTGGAGCCTCCTAGCGGCCAGAGGAGAGACCCAGTACTTC. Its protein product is CAWSLLAARGETQYF. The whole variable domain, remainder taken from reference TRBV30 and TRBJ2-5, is SQTIHQWPATLVQPVGSPLSLECTVEGTSNPNLYWYRQAAGRGLQLLFYSVGIGQISSEVPQNLSASRPQDRQFILSSKKLLLSDSGFYLCAWSLLAARGETQYFGPGTRLLVL.

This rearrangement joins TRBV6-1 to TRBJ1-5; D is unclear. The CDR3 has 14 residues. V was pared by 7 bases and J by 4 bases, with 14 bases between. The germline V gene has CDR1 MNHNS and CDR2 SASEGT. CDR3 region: CASTERQTNQPQHF. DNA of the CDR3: TGTGCCAGCACTGAGCGGCAGACGAATCAGCCCCAGCATTTT.

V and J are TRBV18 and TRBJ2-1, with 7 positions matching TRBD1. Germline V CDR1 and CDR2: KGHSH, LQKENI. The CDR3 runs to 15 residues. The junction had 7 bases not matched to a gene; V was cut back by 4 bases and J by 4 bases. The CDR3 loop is CASSLPGTAYNEQFF. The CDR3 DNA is TGTGCCAGCTCACTTCCCGGGACAGCGTACAATGAGCAGTTCTTC.

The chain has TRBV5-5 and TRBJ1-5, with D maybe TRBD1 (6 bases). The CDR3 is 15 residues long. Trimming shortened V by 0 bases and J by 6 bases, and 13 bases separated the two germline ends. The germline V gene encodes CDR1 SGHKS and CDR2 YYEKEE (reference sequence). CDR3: CASSLERQGTQPQHF. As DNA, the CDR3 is TGTGCCAGCAGCTTGGAGCGCCAGGGGACTCAGCCCCAGCATTTT.

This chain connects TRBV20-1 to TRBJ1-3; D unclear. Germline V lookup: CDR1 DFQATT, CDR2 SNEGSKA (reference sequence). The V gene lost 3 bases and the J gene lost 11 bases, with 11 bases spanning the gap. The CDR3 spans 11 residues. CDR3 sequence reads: CSARAPVSIYF. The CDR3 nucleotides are TGCAGTGCTAGGGCCCCAGTGTCCATATATTTT.

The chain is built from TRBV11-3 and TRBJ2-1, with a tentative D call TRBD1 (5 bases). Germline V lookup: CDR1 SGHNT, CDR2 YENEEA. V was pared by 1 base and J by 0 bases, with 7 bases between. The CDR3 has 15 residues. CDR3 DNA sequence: TGTGCCAGCAGCTTAGCCAGGGCCTCCTACAATGAGCAGTTCTTC. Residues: CASSLARASYNEQFF.

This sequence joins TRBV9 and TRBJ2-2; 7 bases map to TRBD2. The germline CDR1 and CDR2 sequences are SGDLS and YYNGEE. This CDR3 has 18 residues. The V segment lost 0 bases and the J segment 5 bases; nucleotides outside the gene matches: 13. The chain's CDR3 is CASSVVNGRTVRTGELFF. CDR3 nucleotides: TGTGCCAGCAGCGTAGTTAACGGGAGGACTGTACGTACCGGGGAGCTGTTTTTT.

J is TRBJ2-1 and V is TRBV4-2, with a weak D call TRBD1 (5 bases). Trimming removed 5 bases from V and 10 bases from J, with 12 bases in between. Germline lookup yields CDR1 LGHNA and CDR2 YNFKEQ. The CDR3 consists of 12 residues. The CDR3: CASSGVNREQFF. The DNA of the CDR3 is TGTGCCAGCAGCGGGGTGAACAGGGAGCAGTTCTTC.

The CDR3: CASSFWRSNTEAFF. Here the CDR3 DNA reads TGTGCCAGCAGCTTTTGGAGATCGAACACTGAAGCTTTCTTT. The chain joins TRBV5-8 to TRBJ1-1; no reliable D call. V was shortened by 2 bases and J by 1 base, with 9 bases between the two germline ends. CDR1 and CDR2 (germline): SGHTS, YDEGEE. The CDR3 is made up of 14 amino acids.

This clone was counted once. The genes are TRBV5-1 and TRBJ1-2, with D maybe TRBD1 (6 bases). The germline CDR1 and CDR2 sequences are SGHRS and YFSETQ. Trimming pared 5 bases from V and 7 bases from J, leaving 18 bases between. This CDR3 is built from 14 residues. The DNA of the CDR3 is TGCGCCAGCAGGCCAATTCCGGACAGCGGTGGCTACACCTTC. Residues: CASRPIPDSGGYTF.

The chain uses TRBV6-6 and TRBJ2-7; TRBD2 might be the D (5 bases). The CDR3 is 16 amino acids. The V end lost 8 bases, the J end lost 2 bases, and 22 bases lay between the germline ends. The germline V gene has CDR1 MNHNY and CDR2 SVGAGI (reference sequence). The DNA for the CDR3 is TGTGCCAGCCGCAGAGGTGAGGGTAGTAGAACCTACGAGCAGTACTTC. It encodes CASRRGEGSRTYEQYF.

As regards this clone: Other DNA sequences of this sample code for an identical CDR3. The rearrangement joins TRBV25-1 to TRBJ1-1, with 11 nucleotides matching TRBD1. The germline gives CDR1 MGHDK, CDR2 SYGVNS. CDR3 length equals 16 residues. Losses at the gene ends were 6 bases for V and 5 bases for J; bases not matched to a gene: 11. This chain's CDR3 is CASSGRKGTGGTEAFF. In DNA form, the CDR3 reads TGTGCCAGCAGCGGCCGGAAGGGGACAGGGGGTACTGAAGCTTTCTTT.

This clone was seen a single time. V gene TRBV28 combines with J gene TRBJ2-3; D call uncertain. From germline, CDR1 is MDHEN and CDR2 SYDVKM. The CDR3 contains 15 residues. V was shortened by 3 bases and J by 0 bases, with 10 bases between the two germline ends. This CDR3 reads CASSLLGSSTDTQYF. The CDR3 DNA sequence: TGTGCCAGCAGTTTGCTCGGGTCTAGCACAGATACGCAGTATTTT.

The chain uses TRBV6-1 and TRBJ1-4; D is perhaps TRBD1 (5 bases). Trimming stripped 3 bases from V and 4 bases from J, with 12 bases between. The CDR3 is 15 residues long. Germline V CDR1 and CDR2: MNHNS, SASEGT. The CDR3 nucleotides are TGTGCCAGCAGTGACCTCGGGGGTCTTAATGAAAAACTGTTTTTT. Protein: CASSDLGGLNEKLFF.

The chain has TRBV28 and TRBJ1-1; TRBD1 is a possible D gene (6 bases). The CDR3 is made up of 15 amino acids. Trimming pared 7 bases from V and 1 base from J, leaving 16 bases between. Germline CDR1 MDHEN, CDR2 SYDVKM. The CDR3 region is CASTSWGGRNTEAFF. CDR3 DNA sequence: TGTGCCAGCACTTCATGGGGGGGCAGGAACACTGAAGCTTTCTTT.